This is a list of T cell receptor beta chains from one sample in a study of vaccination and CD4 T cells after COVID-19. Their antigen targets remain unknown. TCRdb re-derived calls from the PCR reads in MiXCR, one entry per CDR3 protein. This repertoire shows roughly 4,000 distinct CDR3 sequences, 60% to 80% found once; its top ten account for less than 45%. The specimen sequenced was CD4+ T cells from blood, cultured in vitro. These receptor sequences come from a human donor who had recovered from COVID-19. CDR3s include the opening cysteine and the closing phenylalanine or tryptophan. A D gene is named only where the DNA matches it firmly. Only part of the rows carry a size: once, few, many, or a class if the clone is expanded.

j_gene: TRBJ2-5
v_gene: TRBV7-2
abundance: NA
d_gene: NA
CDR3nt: TGTGCCAGCAGCTTAGAGTGGCCAGTAACTATCCAAGAGACCCAGTACTTC
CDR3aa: CASSLEWPVTIQETQYF

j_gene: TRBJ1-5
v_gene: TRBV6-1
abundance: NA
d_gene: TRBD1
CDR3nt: TGTGCCAGCAGATTAGGGGGCGGGCCCCAGCATTTT
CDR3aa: CASRLGGGPQHF

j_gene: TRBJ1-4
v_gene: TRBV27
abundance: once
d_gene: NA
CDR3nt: TGTGCCAGCAGACCTGGTTGGGGGGGGACTGAAAAACTGTTTTTT
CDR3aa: CASRPGWGGTEKLFF

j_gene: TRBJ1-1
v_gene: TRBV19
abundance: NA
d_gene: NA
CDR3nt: TGTGCCAGTCTCGGCCGGGTTCAACCCCTAGGAACTGAAGCTTTCTTT
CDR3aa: CASLGRVQPLGTEAFF

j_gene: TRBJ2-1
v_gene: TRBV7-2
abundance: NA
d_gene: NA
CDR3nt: TGTGCCAGCAGCCCGATATACAATGAGCAGTTCTTC
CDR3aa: CASSPIYNEQFF

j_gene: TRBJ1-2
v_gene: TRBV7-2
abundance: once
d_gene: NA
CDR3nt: TGTGCCAGCAGCTTAGCGCGTCTTTTAACGGGGACAAACTATGGCTACACCTTC
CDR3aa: CASSLARLLTGTNYGYTF

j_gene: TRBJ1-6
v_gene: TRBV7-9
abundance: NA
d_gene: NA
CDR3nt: TGTGCCAGCAGTCTCGTCGGGGCGAATTCACCCCTCCACTTT
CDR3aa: CASSLVGANSPLHF

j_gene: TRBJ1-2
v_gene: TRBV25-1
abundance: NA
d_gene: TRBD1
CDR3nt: TGTGCCAGCAGTGGGACAGGGAGCTATGGCTACACCTTC
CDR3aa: CASSGTGSYGYTF

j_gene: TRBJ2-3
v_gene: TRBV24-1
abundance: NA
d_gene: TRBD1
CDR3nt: TGTGCCACCAGTGATTTGTCCGGGACAGGGACAGATACGCAGTATTTT
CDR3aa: CATSDLSGTGTDTQYF

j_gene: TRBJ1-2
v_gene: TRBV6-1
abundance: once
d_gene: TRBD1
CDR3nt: TGTGCCAGCAGTACTTTCACAGGGGATCTAGGCTACACCTTC
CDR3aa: CASSTFTGDLGYTF

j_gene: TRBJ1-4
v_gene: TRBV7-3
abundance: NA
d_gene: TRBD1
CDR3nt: TGTGCCAGCAGCTTACCGGGACAGCTGGAAAAACTGTTTTTT
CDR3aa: CASSLPGQLEKLFF

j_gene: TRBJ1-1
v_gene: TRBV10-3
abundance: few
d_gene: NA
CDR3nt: TGTGCCTCCACGGGGGGGGGCACTGAAGCTTTCTTT
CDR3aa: CASTGGGTEAFF

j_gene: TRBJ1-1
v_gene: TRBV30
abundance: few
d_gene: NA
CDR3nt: TGTGCCTGGAGACTGGGGTGGGGAACGAACACTGAAGCTTTCTTT
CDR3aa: CAWRLGWGTNTEAFF

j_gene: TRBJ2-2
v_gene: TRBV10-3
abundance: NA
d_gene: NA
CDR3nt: TGTGCCATCAGTGAGGGTAGGTGGGCACTCCTGACAGACGCGAACACCGGGGAGCTGTTTTTT
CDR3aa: CAISEGRWALLTDANTGELFF

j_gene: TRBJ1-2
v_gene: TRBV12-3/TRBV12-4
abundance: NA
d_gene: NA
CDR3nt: TGTGCCAGCAGTGCCTCCCGGAGACTCCGATATGGCTACACCTTC
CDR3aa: CASSASRRLRYGYTF

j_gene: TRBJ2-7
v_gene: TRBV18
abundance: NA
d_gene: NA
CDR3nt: TGTGCCAGCTCTCCCAAGGACATCTACGAGCAGTACTTC
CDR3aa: CASSPKDIYEQYF

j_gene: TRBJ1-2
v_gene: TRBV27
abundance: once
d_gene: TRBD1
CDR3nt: TGTGCCAGCAGTTTAAGACAGGGAATCGTAGGCTACACCTTC
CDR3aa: CASSLRQGIVGYTF

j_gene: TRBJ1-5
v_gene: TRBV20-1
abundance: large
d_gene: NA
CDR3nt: TGCAGTGCTCGGAATCGGGGACTCAATAATCAGCCCCAGCATTTT
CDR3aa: CSARNRGLNNQPQHF

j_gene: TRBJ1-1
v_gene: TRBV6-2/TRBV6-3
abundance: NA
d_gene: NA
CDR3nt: TGTGCCAGCAATAACAGGAACACTGAAGCTTTCTTT
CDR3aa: CASNNRNTEAFF

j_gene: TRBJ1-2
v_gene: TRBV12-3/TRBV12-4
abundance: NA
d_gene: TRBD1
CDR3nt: TGTGCCAGCACCTTACAGGGGGGCTATGGCTACACCTTC
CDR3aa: CASTLQGGYGYTF

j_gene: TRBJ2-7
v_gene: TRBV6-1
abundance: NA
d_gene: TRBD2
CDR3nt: TGTGCCAGCAGTACTGGGACTAGCTATCTCTACGAGCAGTACTTT
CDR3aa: CASSTGTSYLYEQYF

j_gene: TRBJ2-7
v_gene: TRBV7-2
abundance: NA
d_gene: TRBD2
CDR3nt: TGTGCCAGCAGTTACCGGTGGGCGGGCGGGGGCTACGAGCAGTACTTC
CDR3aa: CASSYRWAGGGYEQYF

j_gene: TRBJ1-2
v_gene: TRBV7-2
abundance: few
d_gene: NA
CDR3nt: TGTGCCAGCAGCCCGCGGTTTGGCTACACCTTC
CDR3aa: CASSPRFGYTF

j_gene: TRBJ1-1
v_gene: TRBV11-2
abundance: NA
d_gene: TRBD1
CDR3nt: TGTGCCAGCAGCCGCGGACAGGGACACCAAGCTTTCTTT
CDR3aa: CASSRGQGHQAFF

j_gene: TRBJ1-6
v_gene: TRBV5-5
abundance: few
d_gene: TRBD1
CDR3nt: TGTGCCAGCAGCTCCGACAGGGGGGTTTCACCCCTCCACTTT
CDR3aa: CASSSDRGVSPLHF

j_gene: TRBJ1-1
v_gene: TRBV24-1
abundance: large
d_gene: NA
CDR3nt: TGTGCCACCAGTGGGGGTGGCCTAAACACTGAAGCTTTCTTT
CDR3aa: CATSGGGLNTEAFF

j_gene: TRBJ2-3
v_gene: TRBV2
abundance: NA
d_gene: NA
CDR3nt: TGTGCCAGCAGTGAAAGTTGGAGCACAGATACGCAGTATTTT
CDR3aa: CASSESWSTDTQYF

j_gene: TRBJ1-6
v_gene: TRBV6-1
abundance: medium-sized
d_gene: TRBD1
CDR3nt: TGTGCCAGCAGTGGGGGACAGGGGCTTAATTCACCCCTCCACTTT
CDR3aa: CASSGGQGLNSPLHF